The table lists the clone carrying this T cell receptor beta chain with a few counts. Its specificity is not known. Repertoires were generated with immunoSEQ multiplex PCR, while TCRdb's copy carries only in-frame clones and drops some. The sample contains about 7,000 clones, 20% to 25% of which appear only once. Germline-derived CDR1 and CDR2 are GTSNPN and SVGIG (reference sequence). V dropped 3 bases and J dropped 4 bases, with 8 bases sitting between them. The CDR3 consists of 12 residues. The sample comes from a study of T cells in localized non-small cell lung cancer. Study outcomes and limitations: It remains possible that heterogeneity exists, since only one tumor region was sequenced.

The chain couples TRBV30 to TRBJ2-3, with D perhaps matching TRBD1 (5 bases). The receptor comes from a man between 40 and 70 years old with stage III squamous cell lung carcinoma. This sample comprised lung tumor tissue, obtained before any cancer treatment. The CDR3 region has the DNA TGTGCCTGGAGCCCAGGGTCAGATACGCAGTATTTT. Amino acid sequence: CAWSPGSDTQYF.